The rows below give T cell receptor beta chains drawn from one sample of a study of shared clonotypes between healthy human individuals. The table came from immunoSEQ multiplex PCR; TCRdb's copy has only in-frame clones and leaves some out. The sample has 950,000 to 1,300,000 clones, roughly 70% seen once; the top ten hold approximately 1.5%. Sequencing was carried out using memory CD4+ T cells sorted from blood. The receptors originated from a man younger than 30 in good health. CDR3s include the opening cysteine and the closing phenylalanine or tryptophan. A D gene is named only where the DNA matches it firmly. Rows give clone size only sometimes, using once, few, many, or a class for an expanded clone.

D | size | J | V | CDR3 | DNA
TRBD2 | few | TRBJ2-7 | TRBV6-1 | CASGAGGALNEQYF | TGTGCCAGCGGGGCCGGGGGGGCCTTGAACGAGCAGTACTTC
- | once | TRBJ2-7 | TRBV7-9 | CASSTPGVGYEQYF | TGTGCCAGCAGCACCCCCGGTGTCGGCTACGAGCAGTACTTC
TRBD1 | - | TRBJ1-2 | TRBV30 | CAWSWGQGGYTF | TGTGCCTGGAGCTGGGGACAGGGAGGCTACACCTTC
TRBD2 | - | TRBJ2-7 | TRBV10-3 | CAISESGLAGAYEQYF | TGTGCCATCAGTGAGTCGGGACTAGCGGGTGCCTACGAGCAGTACTTC
- | - | TRBJ2-7 | TRBV18 | CASSGVRQGGEQYF | TGTGCCAGCTCCGGGGTCCGACAAGGCGGGGAGCAGTACTTC
- | - | TRBJ2-2 | TRBV6-4 | CASSESSWAGELFF | TGTGCCAGCAGTGAGTCTAGCTGGGCCGGGGAGCTGTTTTTT
- | - | TRBJ2-5 | TRBV29-1 | CSLLDGRETQYF | TGCAGCCTGCTCGATGGGAGGGAGACCCAGTACTTC
- | - | TRBJ1-2 | TRBV28 | CASTPIGQSTAYTF | TGTGCCAGCACCCCAATCGGGCAGTCGACCGCCTACACCTTC
TRBD2 | - | TRBJ2-1 | TRBV5-1 | CASSSTSGRGRGEQFF | TGCGCCAGCAGCTCAACTAGCGGGAGGGGACGTGGTGAGCAGTTCTTC
- | once | TRBJ2-5 | TRBV5-1 | CASSLHQETQYF | TGCGCCAGCAGCTTACATCAGGAGACCCAGTACTTC
- | few | TRBJ2-4 | TRBV4-2 | CASSQSKFTALAKNIQYF | TGTGCCAGCAGCCAGTCGAAGTTTACAGCACTAGCCAAAAACATTCAGTACTTC
TRBD1 | - | TRBJ1-2 | TRBV5-5 | CASSSTGKGGYTF | TGTGCCAGCAGCTCGACAGGGAAGGGCGGCTACACCTTC
TRBD1 | - | TRBJ2-7 | TRBV14 | CASSLGTGFYEQYF | TGTGCCAGCAGCCTCGGGACAGGGTTTTACGAGCAGTACTTC
- | - | TRBJ1-1 | TRBV28 | CASSPAGTWNTEAFF | TGTGCCAGCAGCCCTGCAGGGACCTGGAACACTGAAGCTTTCTTT
- | once | TRBJ2-2 | TRBV28 | CASSLPGGKGGELFF | TGTGCCAGCAGTTTACCCGGTGGAAAAGGCGGGGAGCTGTTTTTT
TRBD1 | - | TRBJ1-2 | TRBV18 | CASSSGQGRTYGYTF | TGTGCCAGCTCATCAGGACAGGGGCGAACCTATGGCTACACCTTC
TRBD1 | few | TRBJ1-4 | TRBV18 | CASSPRGTGFNEKLFF | TGTGCCAGCTCACCACGAGGGACAGGTTTTAATGAAAAACTGTTTTTT
- | - | TRBJ1-1 | TRBV18 | CASSPVLGADTEAFF | TGTGCCAGCTCACCCGTCTTGGGGGCGGACACTGAAGCTTTCTTT
TRBD2 | - | TRBJ2-2 | TRBV11-2 | CASDRGTFGGENTGELFF | TGTGCCAGCGACCGAGGGACATTCGGGGGGGAGAACACCGGGGAGCTGTTTTTT
- | - | TRBJ1-3 | TRBV7-2 | CASSISTAYSGNTIYF | TGTGCCAGCAGCATCTCGACAGCCTACTCTGGAAACACCATATATTTT
- | - | TRBJ2-1 | TRBV5-1 | CASSWWRVGEQFF | TGCGCCAGCAGCTGGTGGCGAGTAGGAGAGCAGTTCTTC
- | once | TRBJ2-5 | TRBV7-8 | CASSLMTLGETQYF | TGTGCCAGCAGCTTGATGACCCTCGGAGAGACCCAGTACTTC
- | - | TRBJ2-1 | TRBV30 | CAWTQGAGNEQFF | TGTGCCTGGACGCAGGGCGCGGGGAATGAGCAGTTCTTC
- | - | TRBJ2-3 | TRBV6-1 | CASSARPRSTDTQYF | TGTGCCAGCAGTGCCCGGCCGCGGTCCACAGATACGCAGTATTTT
TRBD1 | - | TRBJ2-7 | TRBV5-4 | CASSLDRQGQYF | TGTGCCAGCAGCTTGGATCGACAGGGACAGTACTTC
- | - | TRBJ1-6 | TRBV5-1 | CASSFLDTGSPLHF | TGCGCCAGCAGCTTCCTGGACACGGGTTCACCCCTCCACTTT